This T cell receptor beta chain was obtained from a study of PD-1 blockade in mismatch repair-deficient tumors. Study details: Patients had around 11 mismatch repair-deficient cancer types, all previously treated and progressing.

This table comes from immunoSEQ multiplex PCR, and its TCRdb copy is limited to in-frame clones, with some not included. The sample includes some 48,000 clones, over 70% of them seen just once. Overall study results and limits: After pembrolizumab, tumor-resident clones rose rapidly, then generally contracted before radiologic responses.

PCR or immunohistochemistry showed mismatch repair deficiency in every enrolled patient. A few pembrolizumab responders had their TCRs sequenced. On this clone: Its specificity is not known.

CDR1 and CDR2 from the germline V gene are GTSNPN and SVGIG (reference sequence). The CDR3 has 15 amino acids. The V gene end was trimmed by 2 bases and the J gene end by 5 bases; junction bases not matched to a gene: 5. The source material was peripheral blood, sampled approximately 18 weeks after starting pembrolizumab. V usage is TRBV30 and J usage is TRBJ2-3; 12 bases fit TRBD2. The source is an adult with mismatch repair-deficient cancer. The CDR3 protein is CAWSLAGGPGDTQYF. The CDR3 DNA follows: TGTGCCTGGAGTCTAGCGGGAGGGCCGGGAGATACGCAGTATTTT.